This is a list of T cell receptor beta chains from one sample in a study of blood T cell repertoires in COVID-19. Sequencing used immunoSEQ multiplex PCR; TCRdb keeps in-frame clones, though not all of them. Of roughly 250,000 clones listed, roughly 79% were seen once; the top ten hold 1.5% to 2%. Sequencing input: peripheral blood. The receptors come from a woman aged 80 or over with acute or convalescent COVID-19. Each CDR3 is given with its conserved first and last residue. A D gene is named only where the DNA matches it firmly. Clone size, where shown, is once, few, many, or a class for clones that have expanded.

CDR3 DNA | CDR3 protein | clone size | CDR3 length | J gene | V gene | D gene
TGTGCCATCCAGGGAAATAATTCACCCCTCCACTTT | CAIQGNNSPLHF | once | 12 | TRBJ1-6 | TRBV10-3 | .
TGTGCCAGCAGCCAAGCCAGGGCGTATGGCTACACCTTC | CASSQARAYGYTF | . | 13 | TRBJ1-2 | TRBV7-3 | .
TGTGCCAGCAGTTCGGGTGGCAAAAATGAAAAACTGTTTTTT | CASSSGGKNEKLFF | . | 14 | TRBJ1-4 | TRBV28 | .
TGTGCCAGCAGCCACGGGACTAGCGGCCACAATGAGCAGTTCTTC | CASSHGTSGHNEQFF | . | 15 | TRBJ2-1 | TRBV7-9 | TRBD2
TGTGCCAGCAGCCAAGATCCGGGACTAGCAGAGACCCAGTACTTC | CASSQDPGLAETQYF | . | 15 | TRBJ2-5 | TRBV4-2 | TRBD2
TGTGCCAGCAGTTTACGCAGGGGTGGTGAAGCTTTCTTT | CASSLRRGGEAFF | . | 13 | TRBJ1-1 | TRBV27 | .
TGTGCCTGTTCGAGGGGGATGAACACTGAAGCTTTCTTT | CACSRGMNTEAFF | . | 13 | TRBJ1-1 | TRBV30 | .
TGTGCCAGCAGTTTACGTGGACAGATTCCCAATCAGCCCCAGCATTTT | CASSLRGQIPNQPQHF | . | 16 | TRBJ1-5 | TRBV6-5 | .
TGTGCCAGTCACCGGGACAGGGACACTGAAGCTTTCTTT | CASHRDRDTEAFF | . | 13 | TRBJ1-1 | TRBV7-2 | TRBD1
TGTGCCAGCAGTGAAGTTGGACAGGCCCTCTACGAGCAGTACTTC | CASSEVGQALYEQYF | . | 15 | TRBJ2-7 | TRBV2 | TRBD1
TGTGCCAGCTCACCGGGACAGGGAGACTATGGCTACACCTTC | CASSPGQGDYGYTF | few | 14 | TRBJ1-2 | TRBV18 | TRBD1
TGTGCCAGCAGTTTTTCCGGCGGCTACGAGCAGTACTTC | CASSFSGGYEQYF | . | 13 | TRBJ2-7 | TRBV12-3/TRBV12-4 | .
TGCGCCAGCAGCCGGTCGGGGGGGCGCTACGAGCAGTACTTC | CASSRSGGRYEQYF | . | 14 | TRBJ2-7 | TRBV4-1 | TRBD2
TGCGCCAGCAGCCCTAGCGGGAGGGCCTACAATGAGCAGTTCTTC | CASSPSGRAYNEQFF | few | 15 | TRBJ2-1 | TRBV5-1 | TRBD2
TGTGCCACAGCTGACAGGGATGTCGATGGCTACACCTTC | CATADRDVDGYTF | . | 13 | TRBJ1-2 | TRBV24-1 | TRBD1
TGCGCCAGCAGCCAAGATAGGGGAATTAGGGGAAAACTGTTTTTT | CASSQDRGIRGKLFF | . | 15 | TRBJ1-4 | TRBV4-1 | .
TGTGCCAGCAGCTCCCGGACTAGCGGGGGGCCGCGGGGTACCGGGGAGCTGTTTTTT | CASSSRTSGGPRGTGELFF | . | 19 | TRBJ2-2 | TRBV7-6 | TRBD2
TGTGCCAGCAGCGGGCAGGGCAATCAGCCCCAGCATTTT | CASSGQGNQPQHF | . | 13 | TRBJ1-5 | TRBV7-8 | .
TGTGCCAGCAGTTACGTCGGGGTCGGGGAGCTGTTTTTT | CASSYVGVGELFF | . | 13 | TRBJ2-2 | TRBV6-2/TRBV6-3 | .
TGTGCCAGCAGTTTATTTGCCGGGGGTCTGGCTTTCTTT | CASSLFAGGLAFF | few | 13 | TRBJ1-1 | TRBV28 | .
TGTGCCAGCAGAGACAGGCATCGAGAAAAACTGTTTTTT | CASRDRHREKLFF | few | 13 | TRBJ1-4 | TRBV25-1 | .
TGTGCCAGCAGTTTAACCGGGACTAGTTCTACCGGGGAGCTGTTTTTT | CASSLTGTSSTGELFF | once | 16 | TRBJ2-2 | TRBV7-2 | TRBD2
TGTGCCAGTGCCCCACAGGGAATACGTAACTATGGCTACACCTTC | CASAPQGIRNYGYTF | . | 15 | TRBJ1-2 | TRBV19 | .
TGTGCCAGCAATATGGCTGTCACTGGGAGGGCTTTCTTT | CASNMAVTGRAFF | . | 13 | TRBJ1-1 | TRBV19 | .
TGTGCCAGCAGGGGACAGGGGTACACCGGGGAGCTGTTTTTT | CASRGQGYTGELFF | . | 14 | TRBJ2-2 | TRBV6-5 | TRBD1
TGTGCCAGCAGTTGGACAGGGGAGGAAGGCTACACCTTC | CASSWTGEEGYTF | once | 13 | TRBJ1-2 | TRBV28 | TRBD1
TGTGCCAGCAGTGGATCCGGGACACTTAATTCACCCCTCCACTTT | CASSGSGTLNSPLHF | . | 15 | TRBJ1-6 | TRBV2 | .
TGTGCCAGTAGTATCACCAGGGATCTCCCCTATGGCTACACCTTC | CASSITRDLPYGYTF | . | 15 | TRBJ1-2 | TRBV19 | .
TGTGCCAGCAGCTTACTAGGTGCATATGAAAAACTGTTTTTT | CASSLLGAYEKLFF | . | 14 | TRBJ1-4 | TRBV7-9 | .
TGCGCCAGCAGCGGAGGGACAGGGGGAGAGACCCAGTACTTC | CASSGGTGGETQYF | . | 14 | TRBJ2-5 | TRBV5-1 | TRBD1
TGTGCCAGCAGCATAGCGGGGGCGATGCAGACCCAGTACTTC | CASSIAGAMQTQYF | few | 14 | TRBJ2-5 | TRBV6-5 | TRBD2
TGTGCCAGCAGCCAACGTCGGGGGGGGATCTACGAGCAGTACTTC | CASSQRRGGIYEQYF | . | 15 | TRBJ2-7 | TRBV4-2 | TRBD2